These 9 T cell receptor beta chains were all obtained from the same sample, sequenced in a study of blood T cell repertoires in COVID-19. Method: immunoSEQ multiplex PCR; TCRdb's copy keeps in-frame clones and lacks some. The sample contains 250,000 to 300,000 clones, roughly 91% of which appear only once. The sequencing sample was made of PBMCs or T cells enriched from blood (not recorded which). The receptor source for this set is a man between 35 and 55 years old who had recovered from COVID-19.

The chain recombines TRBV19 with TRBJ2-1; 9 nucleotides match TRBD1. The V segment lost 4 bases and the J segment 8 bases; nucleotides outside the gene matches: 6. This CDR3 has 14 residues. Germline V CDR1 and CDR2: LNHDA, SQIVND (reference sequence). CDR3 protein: CASSTGTGSYEQFF. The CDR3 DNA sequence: TGTGCCAGTAGTACGGGGACAGGGAGTTATGAGCAGTTCTTC.

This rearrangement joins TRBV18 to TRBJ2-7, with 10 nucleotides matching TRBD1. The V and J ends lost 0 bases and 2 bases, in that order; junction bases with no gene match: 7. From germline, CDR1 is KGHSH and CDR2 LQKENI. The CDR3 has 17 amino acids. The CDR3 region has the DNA TGTGCCAGCTCACCACCGTTGGGACAGGGGCTTCCCTACGAGCAGTACTTC. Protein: CASSPPLGQGLPYEQYF.

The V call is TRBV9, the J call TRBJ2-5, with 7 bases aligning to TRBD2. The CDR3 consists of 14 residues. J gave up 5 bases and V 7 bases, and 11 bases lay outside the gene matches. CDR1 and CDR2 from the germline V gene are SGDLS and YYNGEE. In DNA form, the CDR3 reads TGTGCCAGCGGTCGGGAGGTGTTGGGGGAGACCCAGTACTTC. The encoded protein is CASGREVLGETQYF.

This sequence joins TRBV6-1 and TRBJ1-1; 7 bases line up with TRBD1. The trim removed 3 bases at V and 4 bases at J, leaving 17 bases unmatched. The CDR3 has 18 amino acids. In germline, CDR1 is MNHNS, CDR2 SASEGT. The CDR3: CASSDGRGFRQGSTEAFF. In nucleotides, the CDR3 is TGTGCCAGCAGTGATGGCCGCGGGTTCCGACAGGGCAGCACTGAAGCTTTCTTT.

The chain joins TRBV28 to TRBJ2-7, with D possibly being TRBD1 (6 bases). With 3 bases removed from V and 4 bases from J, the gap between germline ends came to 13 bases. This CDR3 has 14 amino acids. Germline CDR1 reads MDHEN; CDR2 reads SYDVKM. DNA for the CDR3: TGTGCCAGCAGTTTGTATGGACAGAGTTACGAGCAGTACTTC. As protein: CASSLYGQSYEQYF.

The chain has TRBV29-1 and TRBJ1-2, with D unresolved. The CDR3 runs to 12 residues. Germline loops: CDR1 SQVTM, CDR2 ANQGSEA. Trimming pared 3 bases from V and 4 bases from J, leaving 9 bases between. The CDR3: CSVEGRPYGYTF. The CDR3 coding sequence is TGCAGCGTTGAGGGCAGGCCCTATGGCTACACCTTC.

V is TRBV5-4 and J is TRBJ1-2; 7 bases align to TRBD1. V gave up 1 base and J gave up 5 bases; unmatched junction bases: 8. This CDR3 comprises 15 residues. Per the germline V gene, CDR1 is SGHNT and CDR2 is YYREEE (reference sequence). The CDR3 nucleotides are TGTGCCAGCAGCTTGCGACAGGGCAATCTGTATGGCTACACCTTC. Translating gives CASSLRQGNLYGYTF.

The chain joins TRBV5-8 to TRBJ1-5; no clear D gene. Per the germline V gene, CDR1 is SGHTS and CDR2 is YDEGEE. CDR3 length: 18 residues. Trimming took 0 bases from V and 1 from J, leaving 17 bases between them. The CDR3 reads CASSLGGWSGRSNQPQHF. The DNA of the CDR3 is TGTGCCAGCAGCTTGGGTGGTTGGTCGGGTCGGAGCAATCAGCCCCAGCATTTT.

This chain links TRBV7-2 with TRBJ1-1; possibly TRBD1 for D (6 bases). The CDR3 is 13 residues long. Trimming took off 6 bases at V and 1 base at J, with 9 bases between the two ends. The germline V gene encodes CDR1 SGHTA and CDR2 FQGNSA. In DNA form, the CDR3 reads TGTGCCAGCAGATCGGACAGGAACACTGAAGCTTTCTTT. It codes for CASRSDRNTEAFF.